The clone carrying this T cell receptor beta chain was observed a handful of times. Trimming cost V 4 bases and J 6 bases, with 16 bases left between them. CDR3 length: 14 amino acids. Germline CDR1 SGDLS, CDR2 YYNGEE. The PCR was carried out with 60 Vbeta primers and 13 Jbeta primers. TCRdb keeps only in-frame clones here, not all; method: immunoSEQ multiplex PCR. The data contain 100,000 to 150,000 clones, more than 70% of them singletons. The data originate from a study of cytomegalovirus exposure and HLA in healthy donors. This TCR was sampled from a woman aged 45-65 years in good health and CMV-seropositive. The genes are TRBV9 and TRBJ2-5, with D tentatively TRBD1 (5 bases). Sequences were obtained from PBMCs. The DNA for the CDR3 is TGTGCCAGCAGCCCAAACCTCAGGGAACAGACCCAGTACTTC. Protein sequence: CASSPNLREQTQYF.